These T cell receptor beta chains were read from a single sample in a study of T cells in narcolepsy. Data came from immunoSEQ multiplex PCR; TCRdb stores just in-frame clones and leaves some out. The sample consists of about 15,000 clones, about 85% of them appearing once. The sequencing input was memory (CD45RA-) CD4+ T cells from blood. These receptor sequences come from a human donor in good health. CDR3s include the opening cysteine and the closing phenylalanine or tryptophan. A D gene is named only where the DNA matches it firmly. Not every row has a clone size; where given, it reads once, few, many or a size class.

j_gene: TRBJ1-4
abundance: few
v_gene: TRBV7-9
d_gene: -
CDR3aa: CASSFGGTNEKLFF
CDR3nt: TGTGCCAGCAGCTTTGGGGGAACTAATGAAAAACTGTTTTTT

j_gene: TRBJ2-3
abundance: -
v_gene: TRBV27
d_gene: -
CDR3aa: CASSPPFQLSTDTQYF
CDR3nt: TGTGCCAGCAGTCCCCCGTTCCAACTTAGCACAGATACGCAGTATTTT

j_gene: TRBJ2-2
abundance: -
v_gene: TRBV2
d_gene: -
CDR3aa: CASDPGFGELSF
CDR3nt: TGTGCCAGCGATCCAGGGTTCGGGGAGCTGTCTTTT

j_gene: TRBJ2-2
abundance: -
v_gene: TRBV27
d_gene: -
CDR3aa: CASSLDGVRTGELFF
CDR3nt: TGTGCCAGCAGTTTAGATGGGGTTCGGACCGGGGAGCTGTTTTTT

j_gene: TRBJ2-1
abundance: -
v_gene: TRBV4-2
d_gene: -
CDR3aa: CASSHPNAGLGDDEQFF
CDR3nt: TGTGCCAGCAGCCATCCTAATGCAGGGTTAGGCGACGATGAGCAGTTCTTC

j_gene: TRBJ2-7
abundance: -
v_gene: TRBV6-1
d_gene: -
CDR3aa: CASRDILSAYEQYF
CDR3nt: TGTGCCAGCAGAGACATCCTCTCTGCCTACGAGCAGTACTTC

j_gene: TRBJ1-1
abundance: few
v_gene: TRBV7-2
d_gene: -
CDR3aa: CASSFRVNTEAFF
CDR3nt: TGTGCCAGCAGCTTCAGGGTGAACACTGAAGCTTTCTTT

j_gene: TRBJ1-5
abundance: -
v_gene: TRBV27
d_gene: TRBD1
CDR3aa: CASSNRGGNQPQHF
CDR3nt: TGTGCCAGCAGTAACAGGGGCGGCAATCAGCCCCAGCATTTT

j_gene: TRBJ1-2
abundance: -
v_gene: TRBV6-1
d_gene: TRBD1
CDR3aa: CASSRTGHGYTF
CDR3nt: TGTGCCAGCAGTCGGACAGGTCATGGCTACACCTTC

j_gene: TRBJ2-7
abundance: -
v_gene: TRBV7-2
d_gene: TRBD2
CDR3aa: CASSYKGASGTSSYEQYF
CDR3nt: TGTGCCAGCAGCTACAAAGGGGCTAGCGGGACGAGCTCCTACGAGCAGTACTTC

j_gene: TRBJ1-2
abundance: once
v_gene: TRBV19
d_gene: -
CDR3aa: CASSINSRGADYGYTF
CDR3nt: TGTGCCAGTAGTATTAATTCTAGGGGCGCTGACTATGGCTACACCTTC

j_gene: TRBJ2-3
abundance: large
v_gene: TRBV28
d_gene: TRBD2
CDR3aa: CASNRLAGSSTDTQYF
CDR3nt: TGTGCCAGCAATAGACTAGCGGGGTCTAGCACAGATACGCAGTATTTT

j_gene: TRBJ1-2
abundance: -
v_gene: TRBV5-6
d_gene: -
CDR3aa: CASSFLGRGYTF
CDR3nt: TGTGCCAGCAGCTTCCTAGGAAGGGGCTACACCTTC

j_gene: TRBJ2-3
abundance: -
v_gene: TRBV12-5
d_gene: TRBD2
CDR3aa: CASGRSGSNTDTQYF
CDR3nt: TGTGCTAGTGGTCGTAGCGGGAGTAATACAGATACGCAGTATTTT

j_gene: TRBJ2-1
abundance: -
v_gene: TRBV2
d_gene: -
CDR3aa: CASSPRTYNEQFF
CDR3nt: TGTGCCAGCAGCCCAAGAACCTACAATGAGCAGTTCTTC

j_gene: TRBJ1-2
abundance: -
v_gene: TRBV11-2
d_gene: TRBD1
CDR3aa: CASSLDPRGLYGYTF
CDR3nt: TGTGCCAGCAGCTTAGATCCCAGGGGGCTTTATGGCTACACCTTC

j_gene: TRBJ2-5
abundance: -
v_gene: TRBV7-2
d_gene: TRBD2
CDR3aa: CASRAGGRETQYF
CDR3nt: TGTGCCAGCAGGGCGGGAGGACGAGAGACCCAGTACTTC

j_gene: TRBJ2-5
abundance: -
v_gene: TRBV19
d_gene: TRBD1
CDR3aa: CASSIGQGGGHETQYF
CDR3nt: TGTGCCAGTAGTATCGGACAGGGTGGGGGCCACGAGACCCAGTACTTC

j_gene: TRBJ2-5
abundance: -
v_gene: TRBV30
d_gene: TRBD2
CDR3aa: CAWSVRRGLGEETQYF
CDR3nt: TGTGCCTGGAGTGTAAGGCGGGGACTAGGGGAAGAGACCCAGTACTTC

j_gene: TRBJ2-5
abundance: -
v_gene: TRBV9
d_gene: -
CDR3aa: CASSERLGGPETQYF
CDR3nt: TGTGCCAGCAGCGAGAGGTTGGGGGGGCCAGAGACCCAGTACTTC

j_gene: TRBJ1-2
abundance: -
v_gene: TRBV27
d_gene: -
CDR3aa: CASSLFGRGGYGYTF
CDR3nt: TGTGCCAGCAGTTTATTTGGCAGGGGAGGCTATGGCTACACCTTC

j_gene: TRBJ1-4
abundance: -
v_gene: TRBV4-2
d_gene: -
CDR3aa: CASSQEGNLRDGEKLFF
CDR3nt: TGTGCCAGCAGCCAAGAAGGAAACCTCAGGGATGGCGAAAAACTGTTTTTT

j_gene: TRBJ2-4
abundance: -
v_gene: TRBV2
d_gene: -
CDR3aa: CASSEELGPGKNIQYF
CDR3nt: TGTGCCAGCAGTGAAGAACTGGGCCCGGGCAAAAACATTCAGTACTTC

j_gene: TRBJ2-1
abundance: -
v_gene: TRBV6-1
d_gene: -
CDR3aa: CASSGLDNEQFF
CDR3nt: TGTGCCAGCAGTGGTTTGGACAATGAGCAGTTCTTC

j_gene: TRBJ2-6
abundance: -
v_gene: TRBV5-4
d_gene: TRBD1
CDR3aa: CASSFPRQGYGANVLTF
CDR3nt: TGTGCCAGCAGCTTCCCAAGACAGGGCTACGGGGCCAACGTCCTGACTTTC

j_gene: TRBJ2-1
abundance: once
v_gene: TRBV11-3
d_gene: -
CDR3aa: CASSLTGLEISEQFF
CDR3nt: TGTGCCAGCAGCTTAACCGGACTGGAAATATCTGAGCAGTTCTTC

j_gene: TRBJ2-2
abundance: once
v_gene: TRBV5-1
d_gene: TRBD2
CDR3aa: CASSPIAGGPVGELFF
CDR3nt: TGCGCCAGCAGCCCAATAGCGGGAGGGCCCGTCGGGGAGCTGTTTTTT

j_gene: TRBJ1-1
abundance: -
v_gene: TRBV7-6
d_gene: TRBD1
CDR3aa: CASSARTGDTEAFF
CDR3nt: TGTGCCAGCAGCGCCAGGACAGGGGACACTGAAGCTTTCTTT

j_gene: TRBJ1-2
abundance: -
v_gene: TRBV6-1
d_gene: -
CDR3aa: CASSATQNYGYTF
CDR3nt: TGTGCCAGCAGTGCAACACAAAACTATGGCTACACCTTC

j_gene: TRBJ2-7
abundance: -
v_gene: TRBV4-1
d_gene: TRBD1
CDR3aa: CASSQSLGGWYEQYF
CDR3nt: TGCGCCAGCAGCCAGTCGCTAGGGGGCTGGTACGAGCAGTACTTC

j_gene: TRBJ1-5
abundance: once
v_gene: TRBV10-3
d_gene: -
CDR3aa: CAIKERDNQPQHF
CDR3nt: TGTGCCATCAAGGAAAGAGACAATCAGCCCCAGCATTTT

j_gene: TRBJ1-5
abundance: -
v_gene: TRBV4-2
d_gene: TRBD1
CDR3aa: CASSPEDRVGNQPQHF
CDR3nt: TGTGCCAGCAGCCCGGAGGACAGGGTAGGCAATCAGCCCCAGCATTTT

j_gene: TRBJ2-2
abundance: few
v_gene: TRBV19
d_gene: TRBD1
CDR3aa: CASSTQRQGTGELFF
CDR3nt: TGTGCCAGTAGTACCCAAAGACAGGGAACCGGGGAGCTGTTTTTT

j_gene: TRBJ1-5
abundance: -
v_gene: TRBV4-3
d_gene: -
CDR3aa: CASSQEYERQPQHF
CDR3nt: TGCGCCAGCAGCCAAGAATATGAGAGACAGCCCCAGCATTTT

j_gene: TRBJ1-1
abundance: -
v_gene: TRBV5-1
d_gene: -
CDR3aa: CASSSKPNTEAFF
CDR3nt: TGCGCCAGCAGCTCAAAACCAAACACTGAAGCTTTCTTT

j_gene: TRBJ1-1
abundance: -
v_gene: TRBV29-1
d_gene: TRBD1
CDR3aa: CRGDRGSEAFF
CDR3nt: TGCAGAGGGGACAGGGGTTCTGAAGCTTTCTTT

j_gene: TRBJ1-1
abundance: few
v_gene: TRBV2
d_gene: -
CDR3aa: CASSLSLNTEAFF
CDR3nt: TGTGCCAGCAGCCTGAGCCTGAACACTGAAGCTTTCTTT

j_gene: TRBJ1-1
abundance: -
v_gene: TRBV20-1
d_gene: -
CDR3aa: CSAMRAFF
CDR3nt: TGCAGTGCTATGAGAGCTTTCTTT

j_gene: TRBJ2-3
abundance: -
v_gene: TRBV7-7
d_gene: TRBD2
CDR3aa: CASSSGPTSSSTDTQYF
CDR3nt: TGTGCCAGCAGCTCCGGGCCGACTAGCTCTAGCACAGATACGCAGTATTTT

j_gene: TRBJ1-1
abundance: -
v_gene: TRBV6-1
d_gene: -
CDR3aa: CASRAGAYTEAFF
CDR3nt: TGTGCCAGCAGGGCGGGAGCTTACACTGAAGCTTTCTTT

j_gene: TRBJ2-1
abundance: -
v_gene: TRBV7-2
d_gene: -
CDR3aa: CASSWGNSYNEQFF
CDR3nt: TGTGCCAGCAGCTGGGGCAACTCCTACAATGAGCAGTTCTTC

j_gene: TRBJ1-2
abundance: -
v_gene: TRBV29-1
d_gene: -
CDR3aa: CSVGEQGGNYGYTF
CDR3nt: TGCAGCGTTGGAGAGCAGGGTGGAAACTATGGCTACACCTTC

j_gene: TRBJ2-1
abundance: -
v_gene: TRBV9
d_gene: -
CDR3aa: CASSAVTAYNEQFF
CDR3nt: TGTGCCAGCAGCGCAGTGACGGCGTACAATGAGCAGTTCTTC

j_gene: TRBJ1-6
abundance: -
v_gene: TRBV6-1
d_gene: -
CDR3aa: CAAKETPRNSPLHF
CDR3nt: TGTGCCGCGAAAGAGACCCCCCGGAACTCACCCCTCCACTTT

j_gene: TRBJ1-4
abundance: -
v_gene: TRBV5-1
d_gene: -
CDR3aa: CASSSNSGITNEKLFF
CDR3nt: TGCGCCAGCAGCTCCAATTCCGGGATAACTAATGAAAAACTGTTTTTT

j_gene: TRBJ1-3
abundance: -
v_gene: TRBV6-5
d_gene: -
CDR3aa: CASSYSTFLGNTIYF
CDR3nt: TGTGCCAGCAGTTACTCGACGTTTCTGGGGAACACCATATATTTT

j_gene: TRBJ2-7
abundance: -
v_gene: TRBV7-6
d_gene: TRBD1
CDR3aa: CASSLAGTGTEQYF
CDR3nt: TGTGCCAGCAGCTTAGCGGGGACAGGGACCGAGCAGTACTTC

j_gene: TRBJ2-1
abundance: -
v_gene: TRBV7-3
d_gene: -
CDR3aa: CASSPRRDLGNEQFF
CDR3nt: TGTGCCAGCAGCCCCCGAAGGGACCTAGGGAATGAGCAGTTCTTC

j_gene: TRBJ2-1
abundance: -
v_gene: TRBV6-5
d_gene: -
CDR3aa: CASSYSFAGYNEQFF
CDR3nt: TGTGCCAGCAGTTACTCGTTTGCCGGTTACAATGAGCAGTTCTTC

j_gene: TRBJ2-7
abundance: -
v_gene: TRBV5-1
d_gene: TRBD2
CDR3aa: CASSPGRASGSYEQYF
CDR3nt: TGCGCCAGCAGCCCGGGTAGGGCTAGCGGATCCTACGAGCAGTACTTC

j_gene: TRBJ1-1
abundance: -
v_gene: TRBV6-1
d_gene: -
CDR3aa: CASTIGANTEAFF
CDR3nt: TGTGCCAGCACCATCGGGGCGAACACTGAAGCTTTCTTT

j_gene: TRBJ1-3
abundance: -
v_gene: TRBV19
d_gene: -
CDR3aa: CASSLSAGSGNTIYF
CDR3nt: TGTGCCAGTAGCCTAAGCGCCGGATCTGGAAACACCATATATTTT

j_gene: TRBJ2-5
abundance: -
v_gene: TRBV11-1
d_gene: -
CDR3aa: CASSPRTKETQYF
CDR3nt: TGTGCCAGCAGCCCACGGACTAAAGAGACCCAGTACTTC

j_gene: TRBJ2-7
abundance: -
v_gene: TRBV2
d_gene: -
CDR3aa: CASSEVLPYEQYF
CDR3nt: TGTGCCAGCAGTGAGGTACTACCTTACGAGCAGTACTTC

j_gene: TRBJ1-2
abundance: -
v_gene: TRBV19
d_gene: -
CDR3aa: CASSRQVGGYTF
CDR3nt: TGTGCCAGTAGCCGACAGGTCGGGGGCTACACCTTC